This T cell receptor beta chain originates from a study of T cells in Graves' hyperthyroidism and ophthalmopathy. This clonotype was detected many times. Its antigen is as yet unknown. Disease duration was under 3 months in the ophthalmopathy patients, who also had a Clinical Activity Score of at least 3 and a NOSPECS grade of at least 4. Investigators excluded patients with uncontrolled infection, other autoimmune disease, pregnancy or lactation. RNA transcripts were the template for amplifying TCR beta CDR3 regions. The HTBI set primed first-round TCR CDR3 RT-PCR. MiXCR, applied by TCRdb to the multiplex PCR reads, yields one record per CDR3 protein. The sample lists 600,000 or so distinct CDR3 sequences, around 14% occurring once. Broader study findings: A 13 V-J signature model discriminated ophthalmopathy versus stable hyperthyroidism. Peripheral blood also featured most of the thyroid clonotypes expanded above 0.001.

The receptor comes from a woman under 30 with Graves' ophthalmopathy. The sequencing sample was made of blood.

CDR3 sequence reads: CSPRLTGFAYEQYF. The CDR3 nucleotides read TGCAGTCCAAGATTGACAGGGTTTGCCTACGAGCAGTACTTC. This sequence joins TRBV20-1 and TRBJ2-7, with 7 bases aligning to TRBD1. The length of the CDR3 is 14 residues. In germline, CDR1 is DFQATT, CDR2 SNEGSKA (reference sequence). V shed 8 bases and J 2 bases; nucleotides not matched to a gene: 12.